Each of the 27 T cell receptor beta chains below was sequenced from the same sample in a study of blood T cell repertoires in COVID-19. Assay used: immunoSEQ multiplex PCR; TCRdb lists only in-frame clones, some missing. The sample yields about 260,000 clones, 86% seen once. Sequenced input: peripheral blood. These receptors all stem from a young man with active or convalescent COVID-19.

This clone was detected once. The gene calls are TRBV27 and TRBJ1-1; D unclear. Trimming left V 5 bases short and J 5 bases short, with 18 bases between. The CDR3 covers 15 residues. The germline CDR1 and CDR2 sequences are MNHEY and SMNVEV (reference sequence). The CDR3 loop is CASSLYRTSYTEAFF. The CDR3 nucleotides read TGTGCCAGCAGTCTGTACCGTACATCATATACTGAAGCTTTCTTT.

V is TRBV6-2 or TRBV6-3 and J is TRBJ1-2, with D maybe TRBD1 (6 bases). Between the trimmed V and J ends, which lost 5 bases and 3 bases, there was a span of 19 bases. The CDR3 length is 16 residues. Germline CDR1 MNHEY, CDR2 SVGEGT. Written as DNA, the CDR3 is TGTGCCAGCAGTCAACGACTCTCCGGGACATACTATGGCTACACCTTC. Translating gives CASSQRLSGTYYGYTF.

This clone was picked up one time. The V gene is TRBV27, the J gene TRBJ2-7; possibly TRBD1 for D (6 bases). CDR3 length: 16 residues. The germline gives CDR1 MNHEY, CDR2 SMNVEV (reference sequence). The V and J ends lost 2 bases and 7 bases respectively, with 21 bases between them. The CDR3 sequence is CASSLVRSAGAGEQYF. DNA for the CDR3: TGTGCCAGCAGTTTAGTTCGTTCGGCAGGGGCAGGGGAGCAGTACTTC.

The chain is built from TRBV7-8 and TRBJ2-2; 8 bases match TRBD2. This CDR3 has 14 amino acids. V dropped 6 bases and J dropped 3; count of bases not matched to a gene: 3. Germline V gives CDR1 SGHVS, CDR2 FQNEAQ. The CDR3 sequence is CASRVGGDTGELFF. The CDR3 nucleotides read TGTGCCAGCAGAGTCGGGGGGGACACCGGGGAGCTGTTTTTT.

The chain links TRBV27 to TRBJ1-1, with D possibly matching TRBD1 (6 bases). Trimming pared 6 bases from V and 1 base from J, leaving 12 bases between. CDR1 MNHEY and CDR2 SMNVEV come from the germline V gene (reference sequence). The length of the CDR3 is 14 residues. The CDR3 DNA is TGTGCCAGCAGGTACCTGACAGGGAACACTGAAGCTTTCTTT. Translation gives CASRYLTGNTEAFF.

The rearrangement links TRBV10-1 to TRBJ1-1; a weak D match, TRBD1 (6 bases). The CDR3 sequence is 14 residues long. Germline V gives CDR1 WNHNN, CDR2 SYGVQD (reference sequence). Trimming removed 4 bases from V and 4 bases from J, with 13 bases in between. CDR3 sequence: CASSVAGEGTEAFF. CDR3 bases: TGCGCCAGCAGTGTGGCAGGGGAAGGCACTGAAGCTTTCTTT.

This clone was detected a few times. V is TRBV13 and J is TRBJ1-3; D remains unclear. Germline V lookup: CDR1 PRHDT, CDR2 FYEKMQ (reference sequence). The CDR3 covers 15 residues. V was cut by 1 base and J by 5 bases, with 12 bases left in between. CDR3 region: CASSLAAGARNTIYF. CDR3 bases: TGTGCCAGCAGCTTAGCTGCCGGAGCGAGAAACACCATATATTTT.

The rearrangement uses TRBV27 and TRBJ1-4, with D unclear. V lost 5 bases and J lost 0, with 10 bases in between. The germline V gene has CDR1 MNHEY and CDR2 SMNVEV (reference sequence). The CDR3 runs to 15 residues. The chain's CDR3 is CASSKTDATNEKLFF. CDR3 nucleotide sequence: TGTGCCAGCAGTAAAACAGACGCAACTAATGAAAAACTGTTTTTT.

V is TRBV21-1 and J is TRBJ2-7; TRBD1 is the table's D call, not checked against the DNA. TRBV21-1 constitutes a pseudogene. This CDR3 is 14 amino acids long. The CDR3 DNA sequence: TGTGCCAGCAGCAAAGTAGACATACCCTACGAGCAGTACTTC. Encoded protein: CASSKVDIPYEQYF.

As to this clone: This sample includes further DNA sequences coding for the same CDR3. The chain employs TRBV5-1 and TRBJ1-5; D gene uncertain. The CDR3 runs to 14 residues. Per germline, CDR1 SGHRS and CDR2 YFSETQ. The V gene lost 0 bases and the J gene lost 5 bases, with 9 bases spanning the gap. The CDR3 DNA is TGCGCCAGCAGCTTGGATGGAGGAGATCAGCCCCAGCATTTT. This gives the protein CASSLDGGDQPQHF.

The chain has TRBV11-2 and TRBJ2-1, with a possible D match to TRBD1 (6 bases). The CDR3 spans 17 residues. V gave up 7 bases and J gave up 6 bases, with 25 bases separating them. CDR1 SGHAT and CDR2 FQNNGV come from the germline V gene. The CDR3 here is CASTPNGKRQEPNEQFF. CDR3 DNA sequence: TGTGCCAGCACCCCGAACGGAAAAAGACAGGAACCCAATGAGCAGTTCTTC.

The genes are TRBV7-9 and TRBJ1-2; D gene uncertain. The CDR3 length is 17 residues. Germline loops: CDR1 SEHNR, CDR2 FQNEAQ (reference sequence). The V end lost 1 base, the J end lost 1 base, and 16 bases lay between the germline ends. The CDR3, as DNA: TGTGCCAGCAGCTTAGTGCCTAGCCCGCCGGATAACTATGGCTACACCTTC. Encoded protein: CASSLVPSPPDNYGYTF.

The chain recombines TRBV5-1 with TRBJ2-6, with D perhaps TRBD1 (5 bases). The CDR3 is 16 amino acids. Germline-derived CDR1 and CDR2 are SGHRS and YFSETQ. V lost 0 bases and J lost 3, with 10 bases in between. This chain's CDR3 is CASSLAVGDGANVLTF. The DNA of the CDR3 is TGCGCCAGCAGCTTGGCCGTAGGGGATGGGGCCAACGTCCTGACTTTC.

This clone was seen just once. The rearrangement uses TRBV5-1 and TRBJ2-7, with D maybe TRBD1 (8 bases). Germline V gene data show CDR1 as SGHRS and CDR2 as YFSETQ. This CDR3 region has 16 residues. V was clipped by 4 bases and J by 7 bases, with 24 bases between them. The CDR3 sequence is CASSDARTGTTGEQYF. In nucleotides, the CDR3 is TGCGCCAGCAGCGACGCCCGGACAGGGACTACGGGGGAGCAGTACTTC.

This clone was found once. The rearrangement uses TRBV6-5 and TRBJ2-5; 7 positions match TRBD2. V lost 1 base and J lost 0; bases outside the gene matches: 2. CDR3 size: 15 residues. Germline V gene sequence: CDR1 MNHEY, CDR2 SVGAGI. The CDR3 reads CASSYLAGDQETQYF. CDR3 coding DNA: TGTGCCAGCAGTTACTTAGCGGGCGACCAAGAGACCCAGTACTTC.

V gene TRBV6-5 combines with J gene TRBJ1-1, with D hard to call. The germline V gene encodes CDR1 MNHEY and CDR2 SVGAGI. This CDR3 spans 14 amino acids. V was trimmed by 10 bases and J by 6 bases, leaving 21 bases between them. The CDR3 DNA sequence: TGTGCCACCTCATCGGGTCCGTTGAGGGCTGAAGCTTTCTTT. As protein: CATSSGPLRAEAFF.

V is TRBV27 and J is TRBJ1-1; 7 bases are shared with TRBD1. The CDR3 is 16 residues long. CDR1 and CDR2 from the germline V gene are MNHEY and SMNVEV (reference sequence). The junction had 9 bases not matched to a gene; V was cut back by 3 bases and J by 2 bases. The CDR3 DNA is TGTGCCAGCAGTTTGCTTACAGGGGCCTCAAACACTGAAGCTTTCTTT. It codes for CASSLLTGASNTEAFF.

The rearrangement links TRBV25-1 to TRBJ1-2; D remains ambiguous. CDR3 length equals 14 residues. From germline, CDR1 is MGHDK and CDR2 SYGVNS. The V and J ends lost 5 bases and 4 bases respectively, with 14 bases between them. CDR3 region: CASSIGGQVYGYTF. Written as DNA, the CDR3 is TGTGCCAGCAGTATAGGAGGGCAGGTCTATGGCTACACCTTC.

J is TRBJ1-2 and V is TRBV5-1, with D perhaps matching TRBD1 (5 bases). V gave up 5 bases and J gave up 4 bases, with 15 bases separating them. This CDR3 spans 14 amino acids. CDR1 and CDR2 (germline): SGHRS, YFSETQ. CDR3 sequence: CASRPTGGPYGYTF. CDR3 bases: TGCGCCAGCAGACCCACAGGCGGACCCTATGGCTACACCTTC.

This chain links TRBV11-3 with TRBJ1-2; no firm D call. The CDR3 loop spans 15 amino acids. Germline V gene data show CDR1 as SGHNT and CDR2 as YENEEA. Between the trimmed V and J ends, which lost 0 bases and 4 bases, there was a span of 12 bases. The CDR3 loop reads CASSLDNEPLYGYTF. The CDR3 nucleotides are TGTGCCAGCAGCTTAGATAATGAGCCACTCTATGGCTACACCTTC.

The CDR3 region is CASSLEPDQRETQYF. CDR3 DNA sequence: TGTGCCAGCAGCTTGGAGCCCGATCAGAGGGAGACCCAGTACTTC. The chain combines TRBV5-4 with TRBJ2-5; no reliable D call. Germline lookup yields CDR1 SGHNT and CDR2 YYREEE (reference sequence). The CDR3 covers 15 residues. Trimming stripped 0 bases from V and 5 bases from J, with 14 bases between.

V gene TRBV6-5 combines with J gene TRBJ1-5; tentative D call: TRBD1 (6 bases). This CDR3 is 14 amino acids long. The germline V gene has CDR1 MNHEY and CDR2 SVGAGI. With 5 bases removed from V and 3 bases from J, the gap between germline ends came to 11 bases. The DNA of the CDR3 is TGTGCCAGCAGTCCCCGGGACAACAATCAGCCCCAGCATTTT. This codes for CASSPRDNNQPQHF.

This rearrangement joins TRBV6-5 to TRBJ1-6, with 11 bases matching TRBD1. The CDR3 contains 14 residues. V lost 7 bases, J lost 10 bases, and 6 bases stayed unmatched. Germline V CDR1 and CDR2: MNHEY, SVGAGI. The CDR3 DNA sequence: TGTGCCAGCACGACGGGACAGGGGGAATCACCCCTCCACTTT. Amino acids: CASTTGQGESPLHF.

This chain joins TRBV5-1 and TRBJ1-1, with D possibly TRBD1 on 6 matching bases. Trimming pared 0 bases from V and 1 base from J, leaving 10 bases between. CDR3 size: 15 residues. Germline V gene data show CDR1 as SGHRS and CDR2 as YFSETQ. The CDR3 here is CASSLAGAANTEAFF. The CDR3 bases are TGCGCCAGCAGCTTGGCAGGGGCCGCGAACACTGAAGCTTTCTTT. The full variable domain, rest sourced from reference TRBV5-1 and TRBJ1-1, is KAGVTQTPRYLIKTRGQQVTLSCSPISGHRSVSWYQQTPGQGLQFLFEYFSETQRNKGNFPGRFSGRQFSNSRSEMNVSTLELGDSALYLCASSLAGAANTEAFFGQGTRLTVV.

In this sample, this clone turned up a few times. The gene calls are TRBV19 and TRBJ1-6, with TRBD1 matching over 7 bases. Germline V gene data show CDR1 as LNHDA and CDR2 as SQIVND (reference sequence). The CDR3 sequence is 14 residues long. Germline trimming cut 3 bases from V and 8 bases from J; bases unmatched to any gene: 4. DNA for the CDR3: TGTGCCAGTAGTATCTACAGGGGTGATTCACCCCTCCACTTT. It yields the protein CASSIYRGDSPLHF.

This clone was found once. V is TRBV2 and J is TRBJ2-7; the match to TRBD1 covers 12 bases. With V trimmed by 7 bases and J by 4 bases, 8 bases remained unmatched. Germline CDR1 and CDR2: SNHLY and FYNNEI. The CDR3 is 15 amino acids. CDR3 DNA: TGTGCCAGCAACCGACCGGGACAGGGGGCTTACGAGCAGTACTTC. The encoded protein is CASNRPGQGAYEQYF.

The J gene is TRBJ2-3, the V gene TRBV5-1, with D perhaps TRBD2 (6 bases). Trimming left V 0 bases short and J 5 bases short, with 10 bases between. This CDR3 contains 14 residues. The germline V gene has CDR1 SGHRS and CDR2 YFSETQ. The CDR3 spells CASSLGEVGDTQYF. The CDR3 nucleotides read TGCGCCAGCAGCTTGGGGGAGGTTGGAGATACGCAGTATTTT.